The 6 T cell receptor beta chains below all came from one sample that was sequenced in a study of blood T cell repertoires in COVID-19. TCRdb keeps only in-frame clones here, not all; method: immunoSEQ multiplex PCR. The table includes hundreds of thousands of clones, over 80% detected once. The specimen was peripheral blood. The source is a young woman with acute or convalescent COVID-19.

A single count supports this clone. The chain recombines TRBV18 with TRBJ1-2; 8 bases fit TRBD1. CDR3 length equals 15 residues. With V trimmed by 4 bases and J by 5 bases, 9 bases remained unmatched. The germline V gene has CDR1 KGHSH and CDR2 LQKENI. Here the CDR3 reads CASSLGQAQQYGYTF. The DNA for the CDR3 is TGTGCCAGCTCACTGGGACAGGCACAACAGTATGGCTACACCTTC.

The V call is TRBV5-1, the J call TRBJ1-1; D is undetermined. CDR3 length: 15 amino acids. Germline V gives CDR1 SGHRS, CDR2 YFSETQ. Trimming removed 3 bases from V and 5 bases from J, with 17 bases in between. The CDR3 DNA is TGCGCCAGCAGCTCTGGCTGGGGAGTTCAGACTGAAGCTTTCTTT. Its translation: CASSSGWGVQTEAFF.

The rearrangement links TRBV15 to TRBJ1-5; tentative D call: TRBD1 (6 bases). The V and J ends lost 3 bases and 1 base respectively, with 16 bases between them. The germline gives CDR1 LNHNV, CDR2 YYDKDF (reference sequence). The CDR3 extends over 17 amino acids. This chain's CDR3 is CATSRNAGAWSNQPQHF. The DNA for the CDR3 is TGTGCCACCAGCAGGAACGCAGGGGCATGGAGCAATCAGCCCCAGCATTTT.

The chain has TRBV4-1 and TRBJ2-7; 10 bases map to TRBD2. The trim removed 4 bases at V and 2 bases at J, leaving 5 bases unmatched. This CDR3 is built from 15 residues. Germline loops: CDR1 MGHRA, CDR2 YSYEKL. Here the CDR3 DNA reads TGCGCCAGCAGCCCTCTAGCGGGGGTACCCTACGAGCAGTACTTC. This gives the protein CASSPLAGVPYEQYF.

The CDR3 nucleotides read TGTGCTAGTGGTCTTGGACAGGGAAGTCTCAATGAGCAGTTCTTC. Its translation: CASGLGQGSLNEQFF. The chain is built from TRBV12-5 and TRBJ2-1, with 8 bases fitting TRBD1. The CDR3 consists of 15 residues. J lost 6 bases, V lost 5 bases, and 9 bases had no gene match. The germline V gene encodes CDR1 LGHNT and CDR2 FRNRAP. Using reference TRBV12-5 and TRBJ2-1 for the parts outside the CDR3, the full variable domain is DARVTQTPRHKVTEMGQEVTMRCQPILGHNTVFWYRQTMMQGLELLAYFRNRAPLDDSGMPKDRFSAEMPDATLATLKIQPSEPRDSAVYFCASGLGQGSLNEQFFGPGTRLTVL.

This clone is a singleton in its sample. The V and J genes are TRBV5-3 and TRBJ1-4; no definite D call. TRBV5-3 is an open reading frame, and its role is uncertain. The CDR3 spans 15 residues. V dropped 4 bases and J dropped 3 bases, with 13 bases sitting between them. CDR3 sequence reads: CARSRRRVANEKLFF. The CDR3 DNA follows: TGTGCCAGAAGCAGGCGGAGGGTAGCTAATGAAAAACTGTTTTTT.